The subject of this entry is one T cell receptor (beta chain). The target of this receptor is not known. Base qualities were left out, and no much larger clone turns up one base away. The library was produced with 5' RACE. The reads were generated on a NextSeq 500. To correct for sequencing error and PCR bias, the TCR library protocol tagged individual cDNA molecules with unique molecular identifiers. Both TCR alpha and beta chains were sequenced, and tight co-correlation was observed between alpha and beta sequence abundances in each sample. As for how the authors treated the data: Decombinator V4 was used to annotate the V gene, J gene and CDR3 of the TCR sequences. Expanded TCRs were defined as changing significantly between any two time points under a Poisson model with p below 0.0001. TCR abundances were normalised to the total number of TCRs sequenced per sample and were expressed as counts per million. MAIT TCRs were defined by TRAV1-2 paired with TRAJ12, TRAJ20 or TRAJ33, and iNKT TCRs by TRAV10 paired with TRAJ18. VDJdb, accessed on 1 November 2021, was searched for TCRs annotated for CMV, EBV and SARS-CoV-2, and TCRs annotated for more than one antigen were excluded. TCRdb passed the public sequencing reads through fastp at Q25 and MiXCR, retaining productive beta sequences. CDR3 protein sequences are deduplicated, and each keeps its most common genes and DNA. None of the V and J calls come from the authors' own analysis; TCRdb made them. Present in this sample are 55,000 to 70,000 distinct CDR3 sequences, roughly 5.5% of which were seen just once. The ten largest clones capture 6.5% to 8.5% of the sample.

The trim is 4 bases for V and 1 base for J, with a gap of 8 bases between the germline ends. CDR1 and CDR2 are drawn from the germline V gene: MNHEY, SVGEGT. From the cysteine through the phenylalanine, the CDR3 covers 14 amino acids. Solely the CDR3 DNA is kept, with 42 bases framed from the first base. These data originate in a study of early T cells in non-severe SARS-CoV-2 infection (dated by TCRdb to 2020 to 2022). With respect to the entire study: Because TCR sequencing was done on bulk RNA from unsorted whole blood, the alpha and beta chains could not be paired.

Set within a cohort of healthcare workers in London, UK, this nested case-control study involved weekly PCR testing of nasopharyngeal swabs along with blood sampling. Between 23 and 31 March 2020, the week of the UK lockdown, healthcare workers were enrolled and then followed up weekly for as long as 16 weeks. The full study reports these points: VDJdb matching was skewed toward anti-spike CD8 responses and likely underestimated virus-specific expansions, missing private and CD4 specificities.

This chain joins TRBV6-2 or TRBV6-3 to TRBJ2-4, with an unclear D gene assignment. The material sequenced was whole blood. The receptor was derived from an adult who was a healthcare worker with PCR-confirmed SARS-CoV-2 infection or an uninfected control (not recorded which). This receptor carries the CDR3 CASSFSSAKNIQYF. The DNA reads TGTGCCAGCAGTTTCAGCTCGGCCAAAAACATTCAGTACTTC.